A selection of T cell receptor beta chains follows, all from one sample in a study. From the 5' RACE reads, TCRdb called clonotypes with MiXCR, one entry per CDR3 protein. The table shows approximately 6,000 distinct CDR3 sequences, with less than 60% occurring only once. The sample was naive CD4+ T cells sorted from blood. These receptors were obtained from a female donor with breast cancer. Both conserved end residues are part of each CDR3. D genes are given only for firm matches. Expanded clones are given a class, and other clones once, few, many or no size at all.

d_gene: .
v_gene: TRBV7-2
j_gene: TRBJ2-7
abundance: .
CDR3aa: CASSLVMYEQYF
CDR3nt: TGTGCCAGCAGCTTAGTAATGTACGAGCAGTACTTC

d_gene: TRBD2
v_gene: TRBV10-3
j_gene: TRBJ2-1
abundance: .
CDR3aa: CAIRVDRDYLNEQFF
CDR3nt: TGTGCCATCAGGGTAGACCGGGACTACCTCAATGAGCAGTTCTTC

d_gene: .
v_gene: TRBV30
j_gene: TRBJ1-3
abundance: .
CDR3aa: CAWVTGLGNTIYF
CDR3nt: TGTGCCTGGGTCACGGGGCTTGGAAACACCATATATTTT

d_gene: .
v_gene: TRBV5-1
j_gene: TRBJ1-1
abundance: .
CDR3aa: CASTPSSRSLNTEAFF
CDR3nt: TGTGCCAGCACCCCGTCTTCGCGGAGCTTGAACACTGAAGCTTTCTTT

d_gene: TRBD1
v_gene: TRBV20-1
j_gene: TRBJ1-5
abundance: .
CDR3aa: CSARPLGRQGSNQPQHF
CDR3nt: TGCAGTGCTAGACCCCTAGGCAGACAGGGAAGCAATCAGCCCCAGCATTTT

d_gene: .
v_gene: TRBV7-2
j_gene: TRBJ1-2
abundance: few
CDR3aa: CASSLGRGSFYGYTF
CDR3nt: TGTGCCAGCAGCTTAGGACGGGGGTCCTTCTATGGCTACACCTTC

d_gene: .
v_gene: TRBV29-1
j_gene: TRBJ2-7
abundance: once
CDR3aa: CSVVGCSSYEQYF
CDR3nt: TGCAGCGTTGTCGGCTGCAGCTCCTACGAGCAGTACTTC

d_gene: .
v_gene: TRBV7-2
j_gene: TRBJ2-7
abundance: .
CDR3aa: CASSTAAVGTAYEQYF
CDR3nt: TGTGCCAGCAGCACTGCGGCAGTAGGGACGGCCTACGAGCAGTACTTC

d_gene: .
v_gene: TRBV20-1
j_gene: TRBJ1-1
abundance: .
CDR3aa: CSAQEVVRNTEAFF
CDR3nt: TGCAGTGCTCAAGAAGTCGTGAGGAACACTGAAGCTTTCTTT

d_gene: .
v_gene: TRBV12-3/TRBV12-4
j_gene: TRBJ2-1
abundance: few
CDR3aa: CASSFFSGSSYNEQFF
CDR3nt: TGTGCCAGCAGTTTCTTTAGCGGTAGCTCCTACAATGAGCAGTTCTTC

d_gene: TRBD1
v_gene: TRBV18
j_gene: TRBJ2-1
abundance: .
CDR3aa: CASSPSRDRPSNEQFF
CDR3nt: TGTGCCAGCTCACCTTCCCGGGACAGACCTAGCAATGAGCAGTTCTTC

d_gene: TRBD1
v_gene: TRBV6-5
j_gene: TRBJ1-2
abundance: once
CDR3aa: CASSYSGTANYGYTF
CDR3nt: TGTGCCAGCAGTTACTCAGGGACAGCTAACTATGGCTACACCTTC

d_gene: .
v_gene: TRBV5-1
j_gene: TRBJ2-1
abundance: few
CDR3aa: CASSLSFWEAYNEQFF
CDR3nt: TGCGCCAGCAGCTTGTCGTTCTGGGAGGCCTACAATGAGCAGTTCTTC

d_gene: .
v_gene: TRBV20-1
j_gene: TRBJ2-7
abundance: once
CDR3aa: CSARYQGTGEQYF
CDR3nt: TGCAGTGCTAGATATCAGGGCACGGGAGAGCAGTACTTC

d_gene: .
v_gene: TRBV20-1
j_gene: TRBJ1-3
abundance: .
CDR3aa: CSARVGNTIYF
CDR3nt: TGCAGTGCTAGGGTGGGAAACACCATATATTTT

d_gene: TRBD2
v_gene: TRBV20-1
j_gene: TRBJ2-1
abundance: .
CDR3aa: CSAPLAGVYNEQFF
CDR3nt: TGCAGTGCGCCCCTAGCGGGAGTCTACAATGAGCAGTTCTTC

d_gene: TRBD2
v_gene: TRBV29-1
j_gene: TRBJ2-5
abundance: .
CDR3aa: CSPQSISGNLRGTQYF
CDR3nt: TGCAGCCCCCAATCCATTAGCGGGAACCTCCGGGGGACCCAGTACTTC

d_gene: TRBD2
v_gene: TRBV28
j_gene: TRBJ2-7
abundance: .
CDR3aa: CAILAGPRSEQYF
CDR3nt: TGTGCCATCCTAGCGGGTCCCCGCTCGGAGCAGTACTTC

d_gene: .
v_gene: TRBV7-2
j_gene: TRBJ2-7
abundance: once
CDR3aa: CASSSSSYEQYF
CDR3nt: TGTGCCAGCAGTTCTAGCTCCTACGAGCAGTACTTC

d_gene: TRBD1
v_gene: TRBV4-2
j_gene: TRBJ2-3
abundance: few
CDR3aa: CASSPRPGTGTDTQYF
CDR3nt: TGTGCCAGCAGCCCTCGTCCCGGGACAGGCACAGATACGCAGTATTTT

d_gene: .
v_gene: TRBV7-2
j_gene: TRBJ2-3
abundance: few
CDR3aa: CASSVHDRPSKDTQYF
CDR3nt: TGTGCCAGCAGCGTCCACGACAGGCCAAGCAAAGATACGCAGTATTTT

d_gene: .
v_gene: TRBV28
j_gene: TRBJ2-5
abundance: few
CDR3aa: CASSPPRGGTETQYF
CDR3nt: TGTGCCAGCAGTCCCCCCCGAGGGGGAACAGAGACCCAGTACTTC

d_gene: TRBD1
v_gene: TRBV2
j_gene: TRBJ1-2
abundance: .
CDR3aa: CASKDRGKYGYAF
CDR3nt: TGTGCCAGCAAAGACAGGGGCAAATATGGCTACGCCTTC

d_gene: TRBD2
v_gene: TRBV4-2
j_gene: TRBJ2-3
abundance: .
CDR3aa: CASSEGPSGRADTDTQYF
CDR3nt: TGTGCCAGCAGCGAAGGGCCTAGCGGCAGAGCCGATACAGATACGCAGTATTTT

d_gene: .
v_gene: TRBV7-5
j_gene: TRBJ2-7
abundance: few
CDR3aa: CISVSEATPRQASYEQYF
CDR3nt: .

d_gene: .
v_gene: TRBV20-1
j_gene: TRBJ1-2
abundance: .
CDR3aa: CSASGGPYGYTF
CDR3nt: TGCAGTGCTAGCGGAGGGCCTTATGGCTACACCTTC

d_gene: .
v_gene: TRBV20-1
j_gene: TRBJ2-1
abundance: .
CDR3aa: CSAPPPLAVLYNEQFF
CDR3nt: TGCAGTGCTCCTCCCCCCTTAGCGGTCCTTTACAATGAGCAGTTCTTC

d_gene: .
v_gene: TRBV28
j_gene: TRBJ1-6
abundance: .
CDR3aa: CASSSPRQSSPLHF
CDR3nt: TGTGCCAGCAGTTCGCCACGCCAGAGTTCACCCCTCCACTTT